A selection of T cell receptor beta chains follows, all from one sample in a study of cytomegalovirus exposure and HLA in healthy donors. Generated by immunoSEQ multiplex PCR, the TCRdb table keeps only in-frame clones and is missing some. The data show tens of thousands of clones, roughly three quarters seen once. Source material: PBMCs. Every receptor here comes from a woman aged 40 to 55 in good health and CMV-seropositive. Both conserved end residues are part of each CDR3. Fields, in order: V gene, clone size, J gene, D gene, CDR3 protein, CDR3 DNA. A D gene is named only where the DNA matches it firmly. Some rows have no size entry. The others give once, few or many, or a class for an expanded clone.

V gene: TRBV5-1; clone size: -; J gene: TRBJ2-7; D gene: TRBD1; CDR3 protein: CASRPGTGSLRYEQYF; CDR3 DNA: TGCGCCAGCCGTCCCGGGACAGGTAGTCTCCGATACGAGCAGTACTTC
V gene: TRBV6-6; clone size: once; J gene: TRBJ1-5; D gene: TRBD1; CDR3 protein: CASRATGAGSNQPQHF; CDR3 DNA: TGTGCCAGCAGGGCGACAGGGGCCGGGAGCAATCAGCCCCAGCATTTT
V gene: TRBV6-5; clone size: -; J gene: TRBJ2-1; D gene: -; CDR3 protein: CASRLVDEQFF; CDR3 DNA: TGTGCCAGCAGGCTAGTCGATGAGCAGTTCTTC
V gene: TRBV7-6; clone size: once; J gene: TRBJ2-1; D gene: TRBD2; CDR3 protein: CASSQIPGTSGSHEQFF; CDR3 DNA: TGTGCCAGCAGCCAAATTCCCGGGACTAGCGGGAGTCATGAGCAGTTCTTC
V gene: TRBV30; clone size: once; J gene: TRBJ1-1; D gene: -; CDR3 protein: CAWIRGSHGLSFF; CDR3 DNA: TGTGCCTGGATCAGGGGCTCTCACGGTTTATCTTTCTTT
V gene: TRBV5-6; clone size: -; J gene: TRBJ1-6; D gene: -; CDR3 protein: CASSSLNSPLHF; CDR3 DNA: TGTGCCAGCAGCTCCTTGAATTCACCCCTCCACTTT
V gene: TRBV6-5; clone size: -; J gene: TRBJ1-3; D gene: TRBD1; CDR3 protein: CASSRQGFYGNTIYF; CDR3 DNA: TGTGCCAGCAGTCGACAGGGATTTTACGGAAACACCATATATTTT
V gene: TRBV28; clone size: -; J gene: TRBJ1-5; D gene: -; CDR3 protein: CASTRDRLAQPQHF; CDR3 DNA: TGTGCCAGCACCCGTGACAGATTGGCTCAGCCCCAGCATTTT
V gene: TRBV9; clone size: -; J gene: TRBJ2-7; D gene: TRBD2; CDR3 protein: CASSVGGLAGGGEQYF; CDR3 DNA: TGTGCCAGCAGCGTAGGAGGGCTAGCGGGAGGCGGCGAGCAGTACTTC
V gene: TRBV5-5; clone size: -; J gene: TRBJ2-5; D gene: -; CDR3 protein: CASSSSAGKETQYF; CDR3 DNA: TGTGCCAGCAGCTCCTCTGCAGGGAAGGAGACCCAGTACTTC
V gene: TRBV5-1; clone size: -; J gene: TRBJ2-7; D gene: TRBD2; CDR3 protein: CASSFPSGGYEQYF; CDR3 DNA: TGCGCCAGCAGCTTCCCTAGCGGGGGCTACGAGCAGTACTTC
V gene: TRBV11-2; clone size: -; J gene: TRBJ2-5; D gene: -; CDR3 protein: CASSLRGQETQYF; CDR3 DNA: TGTGCCAGCAGCTTACGGGGTCAAGAGACCCAGTACTTC
V gene: TRBV14; clone size: -; J gene: TRBJ1-6; D gene: -; CDR3 protein: CASSQFTGTYYNSPLHF; CDR3 DNA: TGTGCCAGCAGCCAATTTACAGGGACCTACTATAATTCACCCCTCCACTTT
V gene: TRBV4-2; clone size: -; J gene: TRBJ1-5; D gene: TRBD1; CDR3 protein: CASSQDQGANQPQHF; CDR3 DNA: TGTGCCAGCAGCCAAGACCAGGGGGCTAATCAGCCCCAGCATTTT
V gene: TRBV2; clone size: -; J gene: TRBJ2-1; D gene: -; CDR3 protein: CASSGQVGYNEQFF; CDR3 DNA: TGTGCCAGCAGTGGACAGGTTGGTTACAATGAGCAGTTCTTC
V gene: TRBV5-1; clone size: -; J gene: TRBJ2-1; D gene: TRBD2; CDR3 protein: CASSWGLDRTGLAIYTYNEQFF; CDR3 DNA: TGCGCCAGCAGCTGGGGCCTAGATCGGACGGGACTAGCGATATACACCTACAATGAGCAGTTCTTC
V gene: TRBV29-1; clone size: few; J gene: TRBJ1-2; D gene: -; CDR3 protein: CSVELNYGYTF; CDR3 DNA: TGCAGCGTTGAACTTAACTATGGCTACACCTTC
V gene: TRBV6-5; clone size: -; J gene: TRBJ2-7; D gene: TRBD1; CDR3 protein: CASGKDRVTYEQYF; CDR3 DNA: TGTGCCAGCGGTAAGGACAGGGTTACCTACGAGCAGTACTTC
V gene: TRBV5-8; clone size: -; J gene: TRBJ2-3; D gene: TRBD1; CDR3 protein: CASSFGTGFFTDTQYF; CDR3 DNA: TGTGCCAGCAGCTTCGGGACAGGGTTCTTCACAGATACGCAGTATTTT
V gene: TRBV28; clone size: -; J gene: TRBJ2-4; D gene: TRBD2; CDR3 protein: CASSLLLGGKYF; CDR3 DNA: TGTGCCAGCAGTTTATTGCTGGGGGGGAAGTACTTC
V gene: TRBV2; clone size: -; J gene: TRBJ1-2; D gene: TRBD1; CDR3 protein: CASRDRDRVLGF; CDR3 DNA: TGTGCCAGCAGGGACCGGGACAGGGTTTTGGGCTTC
V gene: TRBV7-3; clone size: -; J gene: TRBJ2-3; D gene: -; CDR3 protein: CASSPGSTDTQYF; CDR3 DNA: TGTGCCAGCAGCCCAGGTAGCACAGATACGCAGTATTTT
V gene: TRBV7-6; clone size: -; J gene: TRBJ1-3; D gene: -; CDR3 protein: CASSPRELSGNTIYF; CDR3 DNA: TGTGCCAGCAGCCCCCGGGAGCTCTCTGGAAACACCATATATTTT
V gene: TRBV28; clone size: -; J gene: TRBJ2-1; D gene: -; CDR3 protein: CASSFLTGYNEQFF; CDR3 DNA: TGTGCCAGCAGTTTCCTGACGGGTTACAATGAGCAGTTCTTC
V gene: TRBV11-3; clone size: -; J gene: TRBJ2-5; D gene: TRBD2; CDR3 protein: CASSLRASGSTETQYF; CDR3 DNA: TGTGCCAGCAGCTTAAGGGCTAGCGGGAGTACGGAGACCCAGTACTTC
V gene: TRBV5-1; clone size: -; J gene: TRBJ1-4; D gene: -; CDR3 protein: CASSQNLRRTRFNEKLFF; CDR3 DNA: TGCGCCAGCAGCCAAAACCTACGACGGACAAGGTTTAATGAAAAACTGTTTTTT
V gene: TRBV6-5; clone size: -; J gene: TRBJ2-3; D gene: -; CDR3 protein: CASRLITGQDTQYF; CDR3 DNA: TGTGCCAGCAGATTAATAACAGGGCAAGATACGCAGTATTTT
V gene: TRBV28; clone size: -; J gene: TRBJ2-1; D gene: TRBD1; CDR3 protein: CASHRTGAYNEQFF; CDR3 DNA: TGTGCCAGCCATAGGACAGGGGCCTACAATGAGCAGTTCTTC
V gene: TRBV6-1; clone size: -; J gene: TRBJ2-7; D gene: TRBD1; CDR3 protein: CASSPGQVSYEQYF; CDR3 DNA: TGTGCCAGCAGCCCGGGACAGGTATCCTACGAGCAGTACTTC
V gene: TRBV10-1; clone size: -; J gene: TRBJ1-6; D gene: -; CDR3 protein: CASRGFSYNSPLHF; CDR3 DNA: TGCGCCAGCAGGGGCTTTTCCTATAATTCACCCCTCCACTTT
V gene: TRBV11-3; clone size: -; J gene: TRBJ2-3; D gene: -; CDR3 protein: CASSLSRAADTQYF; CDR3 DNA: TGTGCCAGCAGCTTATCGCGGGCGGCAGATACGCAGTATTTT
V gene: TRBV6-5; clone size: -; J gene: TRBJ1-1; D gene: -; CDR3 protein: CASSFTGLTEAFF; CDR3 DNA: TGTGCCAGCAGCTTCACAGGCCTTACTGAAGCTTTCTTT
V gene: TRBV7-9; clone size: -; J gene: TRBJ2-7; D gene: -; CDR3 protein: CASSLAREQYF; CDR3 DNA: TGTGCCAGCAGCTTAGCGAGGGAGCAGTACTTC
V gene: TRBV5-4; clone size: -; J gene: TRBJ2-7; D gene: TRBD1; CDR3 protein: CASSIQGQHEQYF; CDR3 DNA: TGTGCCAGCAGCATACAGGGGCAGCACGAGCAGTACTTC
V gene: TRBV23-1; clone size: -; J gene: TRBJ2-1; D gene: -; CDR3 protein: CASSQFGQGGPSSYNEQFF; CDR3 DNA: TGCGCCAGCAGTCAATTTGGGCAGGGCGGCCCAAGCTCCTACAATGAGCAGTTCTTC
V gene: TRBV6-1; clone size: -; J gene: TRBJ1-1; D gene: -; CDR3 protein: CASSVPEGNTEAFF; CDR3 DNA: TGTGCCAGCAGTGTACCGGAGGGGAACACTGAAGCTTTCTTT
V gene: TRBV30; clone size: -; J gene: TRBJ2-7; D gene: TRBD1; CDR3 protein: CAWSVRGLGDRTYEQYF; CDR3 DNA: TGTGCCTGGAGTGTACGGGGGTTAGGGGACAGGACCTACGAGCAGTACTTC
V gene: TRBV6-5; clone size: -; J gene: TRBJ2-7; D gene: -; CDR3 protein: CASSYTGSYEQYF; CDR3 DNA: TGTGCCAGCAGCTACACAGGATCCTACGAGCAGTACTTC
V gene: TRBV6-5; clone size: -; J gene: TRBJ2-5; D gene: -; CDR3 protein: CASSYERGRQTQYF; CDR3 DNA: TGTGCCAGCAGTTACGAACGGGGTCGGCAGACCCAGTACTTC
V gene: TRBV5-6; clone size: few; J gene: TRBJ2-2; D gene: TRBD1; CDR3 protein: CASSLVQGDTGELFF; CDR3 DNA: TGTGCCAGCAGCTTGGTCCAGGGGGACACCGGGGAGCTGTTTTTT
V gene: TRBV10-2; clone size: -; J gene: TRBJ2-2; D gene: TRBD2; CDR3 protein: CASSVAGGRTGELFF; CDR3 DNA: TGCGCCAGCAGTGTGGCGGGGGGGCGAACCGGGGAGCTGTTTTTT
V gene: TRBV4-2; clone size: -; J gene: TRBJ2-7; D gene: TRBD2; CDR3 protein: CASSQSGALGHEQYF; CDR3 DNA: TGTGCCAGCAGCCAAAGCGGGGCCCTGGGCCACGAGCAGTACTTC
V gene: TRBV27; clone size: -; J gene: TRBJ2-7; D gene: TRBD1; CDR3 protein: CASSPRTGWYEQYF; CDR3 DNA: TGTGCCAGCAGTCCCCGGACAGGGTGGTACGAGCAGTACTTC
V gene: TRBV28; clone size: -; J gene: TRBJ1-2; D gene: TRBD1; CDR3 protein: CASAGTGVYYGYTF; CDR3 DNA: TGTGCCAGCGCTGGGACAGGGGTCTACTATGGCTACACCTTC
V gene: TRBV5-6; clone size: -; J gene: TRBJ1-1; D gene: -; CDR3 protein: CASSLGGEELNTEAFF; CDR3 DNA: TGTGCCAGCAGCTTAGGGGGGGAAGAATTGAACACTGAAGCTTTCTTT
V gene: TRBV2; clone size: -; J gene: TRBJ2-3; D gene: -; CDR3 protein: CASKRQVGPDTQYF; CDR3 DNA: TGTGCCAGCAAGAGACAGGTCGGCCCAGATACGCAGTATTTT
V gene: TRBV18; clone size: -; J gene: TRBJ2-7; D gene: TRBD2; CDR3 protein: CASSPVPLAGNENEQYF; CDR3 DNA: TGTGCCAGCTCACCAGTTCCACTAGCGGGGAACGAGAACGAGCAGTACTTC
V gene: TRBV5-1; clone size: -; J gene: TRBJ2-3; D gene: -; CDR3 protein: CASSSILSTDTQYF; CDR3 DNA: TGCGCCAGCAGCTCTATACTGAGCACAGATACGCAGTATTTT
V gene: TRBV4-1; clone size: -; J gene: TRBJ2-1; D gene: -; CDR3 protein: CASSQATGSYNEQFF; CDR3 DNA: TGCGCCAGCAGCCAAGCGACAGGCTCATACAATGAGCAGTTCTTC
V gene: TRBV30; clone size: once; J gene: TRBJ2-4; D gene: -; CDR3 protein: CAWSSDLKNIQYF; CDR3 DNA: TGTGCCTGGAGCAGCGACTTGAAAAACATTCAGTACTTC